This T cell receptor (beta chain) is from a study of monozygotic twins with inflammatory bowel disease. Investigators extracted total RNA from whole blood and did not sort T cells. Study-level results: Patient-specific immunosuppressive treatments may have made repertoires more variable.

Addition of UMIs with a 6-nucleotide sample barcode was achieved by template switching. cDNA encoding TCRalpha and TCRbeta underwent two nested PCRs of approximately 16 and 9 cycles, each of which was followed by bead purification. TCRdb reprocessed the 5' RACE reads; each CDR3 protein has one entry and no DNA is given. This table holds approximately 120,000 distinct CDR3 sequences. Worth noting for this clonotype: The target antigen is unknown.

This TCR was recovered from a human donor with ulcerative colitis or Crohn's disease, or a healthy co-twin of an affected twin (not recorded which). Sequenced sample: blood.

CDR3: CASKRPSTDTQYF. The chain employs TRBV7-2 and TRBJ2-3; TCRdb indicates TRBD2, and absent DNA this call remains unverified. The CDR3 spans 13 residues. Germline CDR1 and CDR2: SGHTA and FQGNSA.